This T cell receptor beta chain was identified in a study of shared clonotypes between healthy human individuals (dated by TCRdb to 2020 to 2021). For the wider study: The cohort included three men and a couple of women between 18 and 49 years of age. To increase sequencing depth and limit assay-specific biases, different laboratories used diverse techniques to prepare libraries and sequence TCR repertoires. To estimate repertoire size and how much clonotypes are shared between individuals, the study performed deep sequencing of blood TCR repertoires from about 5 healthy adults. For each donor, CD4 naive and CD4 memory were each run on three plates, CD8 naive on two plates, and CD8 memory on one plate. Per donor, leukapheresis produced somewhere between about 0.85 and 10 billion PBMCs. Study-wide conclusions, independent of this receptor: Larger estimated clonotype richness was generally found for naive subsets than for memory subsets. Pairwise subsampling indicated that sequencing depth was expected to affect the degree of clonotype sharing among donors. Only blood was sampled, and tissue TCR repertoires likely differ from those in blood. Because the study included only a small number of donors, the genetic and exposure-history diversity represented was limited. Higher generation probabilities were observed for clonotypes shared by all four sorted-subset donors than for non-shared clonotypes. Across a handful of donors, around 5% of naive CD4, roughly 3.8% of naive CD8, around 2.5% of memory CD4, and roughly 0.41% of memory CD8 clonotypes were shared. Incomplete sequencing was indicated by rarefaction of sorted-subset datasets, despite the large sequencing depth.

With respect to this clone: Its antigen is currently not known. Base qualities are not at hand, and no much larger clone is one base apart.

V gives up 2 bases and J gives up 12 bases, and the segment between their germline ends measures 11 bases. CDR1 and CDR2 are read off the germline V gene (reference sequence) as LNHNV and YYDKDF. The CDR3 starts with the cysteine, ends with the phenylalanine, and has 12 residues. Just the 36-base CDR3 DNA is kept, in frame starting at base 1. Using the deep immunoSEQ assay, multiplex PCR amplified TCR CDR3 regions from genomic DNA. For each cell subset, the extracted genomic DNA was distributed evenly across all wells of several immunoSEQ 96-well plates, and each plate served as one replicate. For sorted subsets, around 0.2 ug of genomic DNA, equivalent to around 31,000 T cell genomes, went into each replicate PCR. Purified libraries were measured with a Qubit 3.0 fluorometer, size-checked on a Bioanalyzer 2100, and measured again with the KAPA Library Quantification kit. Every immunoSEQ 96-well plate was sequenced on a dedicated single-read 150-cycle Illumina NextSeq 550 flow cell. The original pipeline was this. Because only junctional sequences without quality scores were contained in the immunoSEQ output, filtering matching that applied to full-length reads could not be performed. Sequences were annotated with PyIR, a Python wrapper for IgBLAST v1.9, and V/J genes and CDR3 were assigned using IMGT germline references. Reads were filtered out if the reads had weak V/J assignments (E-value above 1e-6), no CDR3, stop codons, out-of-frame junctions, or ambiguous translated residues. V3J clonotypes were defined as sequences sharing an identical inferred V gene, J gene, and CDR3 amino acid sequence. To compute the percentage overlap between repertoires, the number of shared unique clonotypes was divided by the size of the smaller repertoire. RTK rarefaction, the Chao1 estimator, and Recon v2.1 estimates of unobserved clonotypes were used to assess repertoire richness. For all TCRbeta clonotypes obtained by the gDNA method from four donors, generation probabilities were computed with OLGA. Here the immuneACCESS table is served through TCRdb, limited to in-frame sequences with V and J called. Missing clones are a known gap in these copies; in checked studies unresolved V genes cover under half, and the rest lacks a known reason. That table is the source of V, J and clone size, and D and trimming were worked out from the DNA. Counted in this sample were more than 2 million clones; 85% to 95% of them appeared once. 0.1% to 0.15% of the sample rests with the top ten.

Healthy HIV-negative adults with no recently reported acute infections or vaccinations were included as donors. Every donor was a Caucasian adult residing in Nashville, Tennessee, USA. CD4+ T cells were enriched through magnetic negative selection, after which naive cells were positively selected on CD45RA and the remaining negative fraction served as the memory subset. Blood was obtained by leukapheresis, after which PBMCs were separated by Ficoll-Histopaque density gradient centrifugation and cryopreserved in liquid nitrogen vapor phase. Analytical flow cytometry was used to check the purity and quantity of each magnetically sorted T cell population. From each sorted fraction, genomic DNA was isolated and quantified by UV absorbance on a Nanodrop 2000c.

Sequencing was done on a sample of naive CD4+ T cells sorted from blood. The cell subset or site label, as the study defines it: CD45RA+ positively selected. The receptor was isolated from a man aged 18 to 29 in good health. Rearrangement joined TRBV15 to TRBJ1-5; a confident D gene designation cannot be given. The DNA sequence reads TGTGCCACCAGCAGACTCAATCAGTACCAGCATTTT. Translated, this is CATSRLNQYQHF.